This TCR beta chain was sequenced during a study of a mutant IDH1 vaccine in newly diagnosed glioma. Study context: Patients previously underwent radiotherapy, temozolomide, or both, and most underwent both. Whole-study results and caveats: No link was apparently found between pseudoprogression and changes in top peripheral T cell clonotypes.

This clone was recorded only once. Its antigen is undetermined. The method was immunoSEQ multiplex PCR; TCRdb's version includes in-frame clones alone and lacks a portion of them. There are 40,000 or so clones in the sample; around 82% occur only once, and about 19% lies in the top ten. Per germline, CDR1 LNHDA and CDR2 SQIVND (reference sequence). This CDR3 has 13 residues. Time point given: week 47, end of study. A single vaccine dose contained 300 ug of mutant IDH1 20-mer peptide, and topical imiquimod was used with it. There were new WHO grade 3 or 4 astrocytomas in the donors, and these were IDH1-mutant and ATRX-lost.

The chain couples TRBV19 to TRBJ2-5; unclear D gene. The J call is doubtful: the DNA matches TRBJ2-7 better. This specimen consisted of PBMCs, obtained from a glioma patient whose treatment included an IDH1 peptide vaccine. The sequence was collected from a man aged 18 to 29 with glioma. Some clones in this sample may be carry-over from other donors' samples. In DNA form, the CDR3 reads TGTGCCAGTAGTGCAGGACGGATCTACGAGCAGTACTTC. It encodes CASSAGRIYEQYF.